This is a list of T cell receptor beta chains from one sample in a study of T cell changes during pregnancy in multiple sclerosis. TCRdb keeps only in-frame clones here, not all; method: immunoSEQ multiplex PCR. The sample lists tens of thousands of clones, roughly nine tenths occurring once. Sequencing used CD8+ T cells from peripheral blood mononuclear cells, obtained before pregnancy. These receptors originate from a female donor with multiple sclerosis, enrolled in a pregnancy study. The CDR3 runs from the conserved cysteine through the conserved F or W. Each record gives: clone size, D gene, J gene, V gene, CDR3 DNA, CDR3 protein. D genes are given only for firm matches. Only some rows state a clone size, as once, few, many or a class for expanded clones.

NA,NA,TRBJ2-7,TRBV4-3,TGCGCCAGCAGCCAAGAGTGGGCACAGGGTACCTACGAGCAGTACTTC,CASSQEWAQGTYEQYF
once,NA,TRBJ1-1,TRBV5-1,TGCGCCAGCTCTACAGAGTTTAGAGGGTTGAACACTGAAGCTTTCTTT,CASSTEFRGLNTEAFF
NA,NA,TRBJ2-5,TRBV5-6,TGTGCCAGCAGCTTGCGGGAGAAAGAGACCCAGTACTTC,CASSLREKETQYF
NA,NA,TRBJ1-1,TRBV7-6,TGTGCCAGCAGCTTCCAGGTCGGCGAGCTCACTGAAGCTTTCTTT,CASSFQVGELTEAFF
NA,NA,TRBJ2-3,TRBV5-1,TGCGCCAGCAGCTTGGGGCTTTCTGGCACAGATACGCAGTATTTT,CASSLGLSGTDTQYF
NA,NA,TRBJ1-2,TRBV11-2,TGTGCCAGCAGCTTAGGGGGGGAGAGGGGCTATGGCTACACCTTC,CASSLGGERGYGYTF
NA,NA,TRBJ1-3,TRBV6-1,TGTGCCAGCAGTGAAGATCCGGGGATCTCTGGAAACACCATATATTTT,CASSEDPGISGNTIYF
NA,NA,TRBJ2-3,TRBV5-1,TGCGCCAGCAGCCCCCTGTACACAGATACGCAGTATTTT,CASSPLYTDTQYF
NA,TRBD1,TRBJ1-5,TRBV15,TGTGCCACCAGCAGCCCCGACAGGGTATGGAGCAATCAGCCCCAGCATTTT,CATSSPDRVWSNQPQHF
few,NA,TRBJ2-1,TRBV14,TGTGCCAGCAGCCGACGGGGTATTCGCCTAGCTCTAATAAATGAGCAGTTCTTC,CASSRRGIRLALINEQFF
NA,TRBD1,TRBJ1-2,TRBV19,TGTGCCAGTAGTATGGGACAGGGAGATGGCTACACCTTC,CASSMGQGDGYTF
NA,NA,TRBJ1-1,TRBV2,TGTGCCAGCAGTGAAACGGGACAATTCACTGAAGCTTTCTTT,CASSETGQFTEAFF
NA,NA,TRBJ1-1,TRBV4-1,TGCGCCAGCAGCGGCGGGACTGAAGCTTTCTTT,CASSGGTEAFF
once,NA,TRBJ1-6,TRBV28,TGTGCCAGCAGTCCACTCTATTATTCACCCCTCCACTTT,CASSPLYYSPLHF
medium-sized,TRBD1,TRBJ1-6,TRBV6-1,TGTGCCAGCAGAGACACAGGGGTACCCCTCCACTTT,CASRDTGVPLHF
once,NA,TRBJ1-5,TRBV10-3,TGTGCCATCAGTGACAGTAGCAATCAGCCCCAGCATTTT,CAISDSSNQPQHF
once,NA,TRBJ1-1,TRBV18,TGTGCCAGCTCACCACTCCAGGGTACGACTTTCTTT,CASSPLQGTTFF
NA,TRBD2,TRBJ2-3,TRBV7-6,TGTGCCAGCAGCCCCACACTTTCGGTAGCGGGGGGCCTAGATACGCAGTATTTT,CASSPTLSVAGGLDTQYF
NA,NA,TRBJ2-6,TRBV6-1,TGTGCCAGCAGTGAACTCTCTGGGGCCAACGTCCTGACTTTC,CASSELSGANVLTF
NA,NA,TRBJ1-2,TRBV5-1,TGCGCCAGCAGCTACTGGAGTGGCAGCCCTGTTAACTATGGCTACACCTTC,CASSYWSGSPVNYGYTF
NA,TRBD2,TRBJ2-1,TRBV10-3,TGTGCCATCAGTGAGTCGTTGGCTAGCGGAGACCACAATGAGCAGTTCTTC,CAISESLASGDHNEQFF
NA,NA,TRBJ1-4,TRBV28,TGTGCCAGCAGTCTGACAGCCACTAATGAAAAACTGTTTTTT,CASSLTATNEKLFF
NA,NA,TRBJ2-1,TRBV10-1,TGCGCCAGCAGAGAGAGCGGCCCACTCTATTCCTACAATGAGCAGTTCTTC,CASRESGPLYSYNEQFF
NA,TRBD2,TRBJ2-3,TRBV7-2,TGTGCCAGCAGCTACGATATAGCGGGGGTCAGCACAGATACGCAGTATTTT,CASSYDIAGVSTDTQYF
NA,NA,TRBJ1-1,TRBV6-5,TGTGCCAGCGGGCGGGGGGCGCAAACTGAAGCTTTCTTT,CASGRGAQTEAFF
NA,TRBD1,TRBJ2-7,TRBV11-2,TGTGCCAGCAGCTTAGTTAGGGGGCACGAGCAGTACTTC,CASSLVRGHEQYF
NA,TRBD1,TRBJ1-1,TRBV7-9,TGTGCCAGCAGCCCCACAGGGGATCGAGCTTTCTTT,CASSPTGDRAFF
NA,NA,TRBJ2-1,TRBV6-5,TGTGCCAGCACCCCCGCCGGGGATTACAATGAGCAGTTCTTC,CASTPAGDYNEQFF
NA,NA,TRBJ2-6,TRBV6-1,TGTGCCAGCAGTGATGAGGGGGCTGGGGCCAACGTCCTGACTTTC,CASSDEGAGANVLTF
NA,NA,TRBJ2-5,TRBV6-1,TGTGCCAGCTCCCAACTAGAGCTAGAGACCCAGTACTTC,CASSQLELETQYF
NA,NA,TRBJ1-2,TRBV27,TGTGCCAGCAGTCTCCGTGGCGGATTCGGATTCTATGGCTACACCTTC,CASSLRGGFGFYGYTF
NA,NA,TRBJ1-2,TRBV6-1,TGTGCCAGCAGTGAAATGGCAGTAATTGCTGGCTACACCTTC,CASSEMAVIAGYTF
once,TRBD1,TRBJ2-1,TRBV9,TGTGCCAGCAGCATGGGACAGGGGATCCCCTACAATGAGCAGTTCTTC,CASSMGQGIPYNEQFF
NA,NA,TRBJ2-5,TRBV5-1,TGCGCCAGCAGCTTGATACCTACAGACCAAGAGACCCAGTACTTC,CASSLIPTDQETQYF
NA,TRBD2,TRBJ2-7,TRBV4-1,TGTGCCAGCAGCCCGGGACTGGGGGAGGGCTACGAGCAGTACTTC,CASSPGLGEGYEQYF
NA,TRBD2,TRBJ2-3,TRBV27,TGTGCCAGCAGTTTGCTAGCGGGGGGGCCATTGAATACGCAGTATTTT,CASSLLAGGPLNTQYF
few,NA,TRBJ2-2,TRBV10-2,TGCGCCAGCATGGGGGGGCGTGAAGACACCGGGGAGCTGTTTTTT,CASMGGREDTGELFF
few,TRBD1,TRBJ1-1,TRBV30,TGTGCCTGGAGTCAGGGGGCTTGGATTGAAGCTTTCTTT,CAWSQGAWIEAFF
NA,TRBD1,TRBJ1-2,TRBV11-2,TGTGCCAGCAGCGGGGACAGGGAGTATGGCTACACCTTC,CASSGDREYGYTF
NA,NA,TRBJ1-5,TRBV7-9,TGTGCCAGCAGCTTAGACGGGTTCGGCAATCAGCCCCAGCATTTT,CASSLDGFGNQPQHF
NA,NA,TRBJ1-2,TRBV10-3,TGTGCCATCAGTGACGAGGGCGGGAACTATGGCTACACCTTC,CAISDEGGNYGYTF